This T cell receptor beta chain was observed in a study of blood T cell repertoires in COVID-19. Background on the study: Italy, Spain and the United States were the sources of the convalescent and acute COVID-19 samples.

This clone was counted once. In the original processing: Amplified reference gene primers provided the basis for estimating nucleated cell counts. TCRdb's copy holds only in-frame clones and misses some; the assay was immunoSEQ multiplex PCR. For V, J and clone size, that table is used; D and trimming come from the DNA. The sample lists tens of thousands of clones, roughly 87% occurring once. This clonotype was sampled from a woman between 45 and 60 years old with active or convalescent COVID-19. Sequenced input: peripheral blood.

The CDR3 loop is CAIMRQGRTEAFF. The DNA of the CDR3 is TGTGCCATCATGAGACAGGGCCGCACTGAAGCTTTCTTT. The chain recombines TRBV10-3 with TRBJ1-1, with TRBD1 identical over 7 bases. CDR1 is ENHRY and CDR2 is SYGVKD in the germline V gene. CDR3 size: 13 residues. V trimming: 7 bases; J trimming: 4 bases; junction bases outside the gene matches: 6.